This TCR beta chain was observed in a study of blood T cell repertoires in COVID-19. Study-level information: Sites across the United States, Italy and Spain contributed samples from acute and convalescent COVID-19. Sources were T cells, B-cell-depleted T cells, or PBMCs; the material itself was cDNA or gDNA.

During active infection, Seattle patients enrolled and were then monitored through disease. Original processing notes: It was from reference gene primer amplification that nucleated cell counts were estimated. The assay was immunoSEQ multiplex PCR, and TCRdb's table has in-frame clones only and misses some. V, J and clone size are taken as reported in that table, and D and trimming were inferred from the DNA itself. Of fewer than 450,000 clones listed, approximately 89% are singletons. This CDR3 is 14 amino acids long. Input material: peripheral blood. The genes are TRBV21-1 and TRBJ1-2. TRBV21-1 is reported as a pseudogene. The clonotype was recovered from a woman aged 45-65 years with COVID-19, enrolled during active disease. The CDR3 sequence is CASQPGRELPGYTF. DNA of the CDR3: TGTGCCAGCCAACCGGGAAGGGAGCTCCCTGGCTACACCTTC.